A single sample gave rise to the 10 T cell receptor beta chains below, sequenced in a study of T cell clonality in common variable immunodeficiency. Repertoires were generated with immunoSEQ multiplex PCR, while TCRdb's copy carries only in-frame clones and drops some. The sample shows about 52,000 clones, none of them appearing just once. Sequences were obtained from peripheral blood mononuclear cells. All receptors derive from a person between 18 and 75 years old in good health.

This clone was seen ten or more times. The DNA ends 3 residues before the CDR3 does, and the rest of the CDR3 is filled in from the germline J gene. V usage is TRBV20-1 and J usage is TRBJ2-2; tentative D call: TRBD1 (7 bases). Germline CDR1 DFQATT, CDR2 SNEGSKA (reference sequence). The CDR3 runs 16 residues. Here the CDR3 reads CSASQGGGGAHSPLFF. Incomplete CDR3 DNA: TGCAGTGCTTCCCAGGGCGGAGGGGGCGCTCATTCACCG.

This clone was recorded at least ten times. The read halts 3 residues ahead of the CDR3 end, with the missing end drawn from the germline J gene. The chain has TRBV10-3 and TRBJ2-3; 7 nucleotides agree with TRBD1. Trimming took 6 bases from V and 2 from J; bases not matched to a gene: 2. From germline, CDR1 is ENHRY and CDR2 SYGVKD. This CDR3 spans 13 amino acids. CDR3 region: CAIRDRSTDTQYF. The DNA read from the CDR3 is TGTGCCATCAGGGACAGGTCCACAGATACG.

At least ten counts were recorded for this clone. The read finishes 3 residues shy of the CDR3 end, and the germline J gene is used to complete it. This chain uses TRBV5-4 with TRBJ1-3, with 8 bases identical to TRBD1. The ends lost 0 bases at V and 2 bases at J; junction bases unmatched: 1. The CDR3 is 15 residues long. The germline CDR1 and CDR2 sequences are SGHNT and YYREEE (reference sequence). The chain's CDR3 is CASSLDRGTGNTIYF. The part of the CDR3 DNA that was read is TGTGCCAGCAGCTTGGACAGGGGGACTGGAAACACC.

Only a few counts were recorded for this clone. The CDR3 end lies 3 residues beyond the end of the read and is filled in from the germline J gene. This rearrangement joins TRBV7-6 to TRBJ1-1; 8 bases are a match to TRBD1. This CDR3 contains 16 residues. Germline values: CDR1 SGHVS, CDR2 FNYEAQ. The V gene end was trimmed by 1 base and the J gene end by 5 bases; junction bases not matched to a gene: 9. The CDR3 loop reads CASSLGLNRGVTEAFF. CDR3 DNA, as far as it was read: TGTGCCAGCAGCTTAGGTTTGAACAGGGGGGTGACTGAA.

This clone was seen ten or more times. The CDR3 end falls 3 residues outside the read, so it is completed with the germline J gene. The J gene is TRBJ2-1, the V gene TRBV13; D possibly corresponds to TRBD1 (6 bases). Germline assignment: CDR1 PRHDT and CDR2 FYEKMQ (reference sequence). CDR3 size: 15 residues. V was pared by 10 bases and J by 2 bases, with 18 bases between. Incomplete CDR3 DNA: TGTGCCACCGGAATCCGGGACATTGCCTACAATGAG. Encoded protein: CATGIRDIAYNE. The whole CDR3 sequence is CATGIRDIAYNEQFF.

The CDR3 sequence: CASSPERETLETQYF. CDR3 bases read: TGTGCCAGCAGCCCCGAGCGGGAGACATTAGAGACG. This chain uses TRBV7-2 with TRBJ2-3; 8 bases map to TRBD2. The read comes to an end 3 residues before the CDR3 does, leaving the germline J gene to fill in the end. There are 15 residues in the CDR3. Per germline, CDR1 SGHTA and CDR2 FQGNSA.

This clone occurred many times. Read coverage stops 3 residues before the CDR3 terminus; the germline J gene supplies the remainder. This chain uses TRBV28 with TRBJ1-2; no firm D call. There are 13 residues in the CDR3. CDR1 is MDHEN, CDR2 SYDVKM, per germline. CDR3: CASSFPDSAGYTF. The CDR3 DNA, read in part, is TGTGCCAGCAGTTTCCCGGACTCCGCCGGC.

This clone was observed many times. Read coverage stops 3 residues before the CDR3 terminus; the germline J gene supplies the remainder. V gene TRBV7-8 combines with J gene TRBJ2-4, with a possible D match to TRBD2 (6 bases). CDR1 is SGHVS, CDR2 FQNEAQ, per germline. The CDR3 runs to 13 residues. CDR3: CASSMTSSGLQYF. CDR3 bases read: TGTGCCAGCAGCATGACTAGTTCGGGTCTT.

This clone was counted ten times or more. The DNA ends 3 residues before the CDR3 does, and the rest of the CDR3 is filled in from the germline J gene. The chain uses TRBV6-2 or TRBV6-3 and TRBJ1-2, with a weak D call TRBD1 (5 bases). The V end lost 2 bases, the J end lost 5 bases, and 18 bases lay between the germline ends. The CDR3 loop spans 16 amino acids. The germline V gene has CDR1 MNHEY and CDR2 SVGEGT. The CDR3 region is CASSYPRQTLGYGYTF. Incomplete CDR3 DNA: TGTGCCAGCAGTTACCCCAGACAGACCCTCGGATATGGC.

This clone was recorded at least ten times. The read ends 3 residues shy of where the CDR3 ends; the end is completed using the germline J gene. The gene calls are TRBV6-2 or TRBV6-3 and TRBJ1-2; 8 bases align to TRBD1. V lost 6 bases to trimming and J lost 5 bases; unmatched junction nucleotides: 2. The CDR3 loop spans 12 amino acids. The germline gives CDR1 MNHEY, CDR2 SVGEGT. CDR3 DNA, as far as it was read: TGTGCCAGCAGGAGGACAGGGTATGGC. Protein sequence: CASRRTGYG. The complete CDR3 protein is CASRRTGYGYTF.